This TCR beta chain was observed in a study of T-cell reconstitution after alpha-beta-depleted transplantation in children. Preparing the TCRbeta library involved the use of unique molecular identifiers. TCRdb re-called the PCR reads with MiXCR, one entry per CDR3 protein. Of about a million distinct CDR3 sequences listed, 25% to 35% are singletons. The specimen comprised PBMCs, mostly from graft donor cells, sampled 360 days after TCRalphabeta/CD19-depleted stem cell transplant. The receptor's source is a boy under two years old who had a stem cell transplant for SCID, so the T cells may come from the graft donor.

The CDR3 loop reads CASSYYQGTDTQYF. CDR3 in DNA: TGTGCCAGCAGTTACTACCAGGGGACAGATACGCAGTATTTT. The rearrangement joins TRBV6-5 to TRBJ2-3; D may be TRBD1 (6 bases). V was shortened by 1 base and J by 3 bases, with 8 bases between the two germline ends. The CDR3 totals 14 residues. The germline gives CDR1 MNHEY, CDR2 SVGAGI.